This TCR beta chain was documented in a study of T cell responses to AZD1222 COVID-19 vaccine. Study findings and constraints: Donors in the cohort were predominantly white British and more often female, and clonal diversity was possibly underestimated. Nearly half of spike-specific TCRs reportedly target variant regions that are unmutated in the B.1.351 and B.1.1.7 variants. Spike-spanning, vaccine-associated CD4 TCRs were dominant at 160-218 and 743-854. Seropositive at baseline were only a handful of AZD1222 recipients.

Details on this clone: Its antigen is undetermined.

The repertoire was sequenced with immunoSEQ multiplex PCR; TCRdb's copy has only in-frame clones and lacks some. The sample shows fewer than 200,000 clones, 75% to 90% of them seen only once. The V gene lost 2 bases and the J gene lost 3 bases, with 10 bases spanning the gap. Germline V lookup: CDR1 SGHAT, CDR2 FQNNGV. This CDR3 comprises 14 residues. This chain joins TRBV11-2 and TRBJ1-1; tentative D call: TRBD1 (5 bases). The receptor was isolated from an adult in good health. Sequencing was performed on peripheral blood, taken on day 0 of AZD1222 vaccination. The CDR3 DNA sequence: TGTGCCAGCAGCTTAAGGGGTTACGACACTGAAGCTTTCTTT. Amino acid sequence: CASSLRGYDTEAFF.